This record looks at one TCR beta chain sequence and its context. What it binds is not known. The sample originates from a study of regulatory T cells in long-lasting Graves disease. General study points: Only peripheral blood was studied, not thyroid tissue.

Trimming cost V 0 bases and J 2 bases, with 7 bases left between them. This CDR3 contains 14 residues. CDR1 is SGHRS, CDR2 YFSETQ, per germline. Time point here: newly diagnosed GD, antithyroid drugs for less than 3 months. PBMC-extracted RNA yielded the TCR library. CDR3 regions were amplified by Arm-PCR using iRepertoire HTBI primers to build TCR beta libraries. Methods used by the authors: Identification across samples found some 60 TRBV and around 15 TRBJ segments. TCRdb re-called the multiplex PCR reads through MiXCR, storing one row per CDR3 protein. What appears here as the V and J calls and clone size reflects TCRdb's work, not the paper's. The sample carries roughly 610,000 distinct CDR3 sequences, 16% recorded once. The same data also went into a second study, on T cells in Graves' hyperthyroidism and ophthalmopathy.

The receptor's source is a man aged 18-30 years with Graves disease. The rearrangement joins TRBV5-1 to TRBJ2-3; no reliable D call. The sequencing here drew on peripheral blood mononuclear cells (PBMCs), taken at new diagnosis, from a patient treated with antithyroid drugs. The CDR3 DNA reads as TGCGCCAGCAGCTTGGACCCGTTCACAGATACGCAGTATTTT. This sequence encodes CASSLDPFTDTQYF.